The 18 T cell receptor beta chains below were found in one sample sequenced in a study of identical twins. TCRdb called the 5' RACE reads again in MiXCR, with one record for every CDR3 protein. In the table there are hundreds of thousands of distinct CDR3 sequences, over 8.5% of which are singletons. Another study also made use of these data, one on yellow fever vaccine responses in identical twins.

Sequenced material: PBMCs. The receptor set was obtained from a woman aged 18-29 years in good health.

The gene calls are TRBV20-1 and TRBJ2-2; weak D call: TRBD1 (6 bases). Germline CDR1 is DFQATT and CDR2 is SNEGSKA (reference sequence). Trimming removed 3 bases from V and 1 base from J, with 12 bases in between. There are 15 residues in the CDR3. The CDR3 reads CSARPPGQNTGELFF. DNA of the CDR3: TGCAGTGCTAGGCCCCCGGGACAGAACACCGGGGAGCTGTTTTTT.

This clonotype was observed at least ten times. The J gene is TRBJ1-5, the V gene TRBV7-9; possibly TRBD1 for D (5 bases). With 0 bases removed from V and 11 bases from J, the gap between germline ends came to 11 bases. CDR3 size: 13 residues. Germline V gives CDR1 SEHNR, CDR2 FQNEAQ (reference sequence). CDR3 protein: CASSLAGTPAQHF. CDR3 in DNA: TGTGCCAGCAGCTTAGCAGGGACCCCGGCCCAGCATTTT.

This clonotype was seen more than once but under ten times. The chain joins TRBV11-3 to TRBJ2-1; 8 bases match TRBD2. After removal of 2 bases from V and 6 bases from J, the junction contained 9 bases not matched to a gene. Germline CDR1 SGHNT, CDR2 YENEEA. The CDR3 consists of 16 residues. This CDR3 reads CASSLWQAGESNEQFF. As DNA, the CDR3 is TGTGCCAGCAGCTTATGGCAAGCGGGAGAGTCCAATGAGCAGTTCTTC.

CDR3 nucleotide sequence: TGCAGTGCTAGGCCGACAGGTTACTACGAGCAGTACTTC. This encodes CSARPTGYYEQYF. This chain links TRBV20-1 with TRBJ2-7, with a weak D call TRBD1 (6 bases). V gave up 3 bases and J gave up 3 bases, with 12 bases separating them. The CDR3 totals 13 residues. Per germline, CDR1 DFQATT and CDR2 SNEGSKA (reference sequence).

This clonotype was observed many times. This sequence joins TRBV7-9 and TRBJ2-7; 10 bases line up with TRBD2. This CDR3 is 15 amino acids long. Trimming cost V 5 bases and J 4 bases; bases outside gene matches: 8. CDR1 is SEHNR, CDR2 FQNEAQ, per germline (reference sequence). The CDR3 loop is CASSLTGTSAYEQYF. The CDR3, as DNA: TGTGCCAGCAGCCTCACCGGGACTAGCGCATACGAGCAGTACTTC.

This clonotype occurred a few times. The genes are TRBV6-5 and TRBJ2-1; D unresolved. The CDR3 is 15 residues long. Germline V gives CDR1 MNHEY, CDR2 SVGAGI. Trimming took 6 bases from V and 0 from J, leaving 12 bases between them. CDR3 residues: CASSYSASSYNEQFF. CDR3 nucleotide sequence: TGTGCCAGCAGCTACAGTGCCAGCTCCTACAATGAGCAGTTCTTC.

The CDR3 nucleotides read TGCGCCAGCAGCTCGGGACTAGCGGGAGTATTTACCGGGGAGCTGTTTTTT. This codes for CASSSGLAGVFTGELFF. The chain recombines TRBV5-1 with TRBJ2-2, with 14 nucleotides matching TRBD2. V was pared by 3 bases and J by 5 bases, with 6 bases of the junction left unmatched. The CDR3 consists of 17 residues. Looked up from germline, CDR1 is SGHRS and CDR2 is YFSETQ.

The sample holds many counts of this clonotype. The chain combines TRBV12-3 or TRBV12-4 with TRBJ1-4, with a weak D call TRBD1 (5 bases). The CDR3 is 14 amino acids. Trimming cost V 7 bases and J 7 bases, with 16 bases left between them. CDR3: CASNLGTGGEKLFF. The CDR3 region has the DNA TGTGCCAGCAACCTCGGGACTGGCGGTGAAAAACTGTTTTTT.

The chain has TRBV3-1 and TRBJ2-7; D possibly corresponds to TRBD2 (6 bases). V dropped 0 bases and J dropped 6 bases, with 15 bases sitting between them. CDR1 and CDR2 from the germline V gene are LGHDT and YNNKEL (reference sequence). The CDR3 has 15 residues. CDR3 bases: TGTGCCAGCAGCCAAGATCCGGAGGGACTCCTCGAGCAGTACTTC. It codes for CASSQDPEGLLEQYF.

The J gene is TRBJ2-1, the V gene TRBV13; D call uncertain. V shed 3 bases and J shed 12 bases, with 18 bases lying between them. CDR1 and CDR2 from the germline V gene are PRHDT and FYEKMQ (reference sequence). There are 14 residues in the CDR3. The CDR3 region is CASSFSEESLGQFF. The CDR3 nucleotides are TGTGCCAGCAGCTTCAGCGAGGAGTCCCTGGGGCAGTTCTTC.

This clonotype was recorded at least ten times. This chain joins TRBV10-3 and TRBJ2-3, with 9 bases identical to TRBD2. With V trimmed by 3 bases and J by 0 bases, 4 bases remained unmatched. Germline CDR1 reads ENHRY; CDR2 reads SYGVKD. This CDR3 comprises 16 residues. CDR3 sequence: CAISESAGGSTDTQYF. CDR3 bases: TGTGCCATCAGTGAATCTGCGGGGGGGAGCACAGATACGCAGTATTTT.

This clonotype was detected many times. This chain uses TRBV29-1 with TRBJ2-5, with D possibly matching TRBD1 (6 bases). This CDR3 is 13 amino acids long. Germline assignment: CDR1 SQVTM and CDR2 ANQGSEA. The V end was cut by 2 bases, the J end by 3 bases, with 10 bases between. DNA for the CDR3: TGCAGCGTTGAATCGACAGGAAAAGAGACCCAGTACTTC. Translated: CSVESTGKETQYF.

This clonotype came up a few times. The chain has TRBV6-2 or TRBV6-3 and TRBJ2-7, with TRBD2 matching over 9 bases. This CDR3 contains 14 residues. V gave up 6 bases and J gave up 5 bases; unmatched junction bases: 8. Germline CDR1 reads MNHEY; CDR2 reads SVGEGT. DNA of the CDR3: TGTGCCAGCAGCTTAAGCGGGAGGAGGGACGAGCAGTACTTC. Protein sequence: CASSLSGRRDEQYF.

This clonotype was observed a handful of times. CDR3 sequence (DNA): TGTGCCAGCAGTTTATTGGGCCAAAAACTGTTTTTT. This encodes CASSLLGQKLFF. The V gene is TRBV12-3 or TRBV12-4, the J gene TRBJ1-4; unclear D gene. CDR3 length equals 12 residues. V lost 2 bases and J 9 bases, leaving 7 bases between the germline ends.

This clonotype was seen a few times. This chain connects TRBV29-1 to TRBJ2-5; D may be TRBD1 (5 bases). Trimming pared 4 bases from V and 5 bases from J, leaving 17 bases between. The CDR3 runs to 14 residues. Germline V gene sequence: CDR1 SQVTM, CDR2 ANQGSEA. The CDR3 loop reads CSVVGAQGGETQYF. The CDR3 bases are TGCAGCGTTGTTGGGGCCCAGGGTGGTGAGACCCAGTACTTC.

The CDR3 sequence: CASRAAAYNTEAFF. CDR3 nucleotide sequence: TGTGCCAGTCGGGCCGCTGCATATAACACTGAAGCTTTCTTT. The V and J genes are TRBV19 and TRBJ1-1; D remains unclear. V dropped 8 bases and J dropped 2 bases, with 15 bases sitting between them. There are 14 residues in the CDR3. Germline V gene sequence: CDR1 LNHDA, CDR2 SQIVND (reference sequence).

This clonotype was observed a handful of times. The chain is built from TRBV7-2 and TRBJ2-3, with 7 bases matching TRBD2. The CDR3 has 16 residues. V was pared by 4 bases and J by 5 bases, with 12 bases of the junction left unmatched. Germline V gene data show CDR1 as SGHTA and CDR2 as FQGNSA. The CDR3 nucleotides are TGTGCCAGCAGCTCCCCCCTGAGCGGGATAGTAGATACGCAGTATTTT. Translated: CASSSPLSGIVDTQYF.

This clonotype was observed a handful of times. The rearrangement joins TRBV4-3 to TRBJ2-7; D uncertain. The CDR3 totals 17 residues. Germline V CDR1 and CDR2: LGHNA, YSLEER. Trimming removed 0 bases from V and 5 bases from J, with 20 bases in between. As DNA, the CDR3 is TGCGCCAGCAGCCAAGATTCGAGTGGCCTGGGATCCGACGAGCAGTACTTC. Translating it yields CASSQDSSGLGSDEQYF.